This paragraph covers one T cell receptor (beta chain) sequence. The sample comes from a study of blood T cell repertoires in COVID-19. In the authors' methods: Estimated nucleated cell counts came from reference gene primer amplification. Profiling relied on immunoSEQ multiplex PCR, and the TCRdb table lists in-frame clones only, not all of them. From that table come the V and J calls and clone size; the DNA was used to work out D and trimming. The data show fewer than 250,000 clones, about four fifths seen once. Adults between about 18 and 95 years of age took part from fewer than 30 US areas. In assigning cohorts, the study relied on participant-reported clinical history. Within the 2 weeks before study entry, each person in the exposed group met a COVID-19 case. The CDR3 is 15 amino acids. Per germline, CDR1 MDHEN and CDR2 SYDVKM. The V gene lost 5 bases and the J gene lost 4 bases, with 18 bases spanning the gap.

The clonotype originates from a woman in her fifties or sixties who had been exposed to COVID-19. The V gene is TRBV28, the J gene TRBJ2-7; D might be TRBD2 (6 bases). Sequenced sample: PBMCs or T cells enriched from blood (not recorded which). In DNA form, the CDR3 reads TGTGCCAGCAGTCCTCTCCTGGGGGGAGCTTACGAGCAGTACTTC. Translation gives CASSPLLGGAYEQYF. The complete variable domain, with remaining parts taken from reference TRBV28 and TRBJ2-7, reads DVKVTQSSRYLVKRTGEKVFLECVQDMDHENMFWYRQDPGLGLRLIYFSYDVKMKEKGDIPEGYSVSREKKERFSLILESASTNQTSMYLCASSPLLGGAYEQYFGPGTRLTVT.